This entry features one T cell receptor beta chain sequence. Antigen unknown. This sample was taken from a study of cytomegalovirus exposure and HLA in healthy donors. Study findings and constraints: Apparent HLA restriction characterized most CMV-associated TCR beta chains in a later analysis.

The ends lost 8 bases at V and 7 bases at J; junction bases unmatched: 4. CDR1 is MNHEY, CDR2 SMNVEV, per germline (reference sequence). CDR3 size: 13 residues. Vbeta (60) and Jbeta (13) primers were used in the PCR. TCRdb's table, derived via immunoSEQ multiplex PCR, lists solely in-frame clones and lacks some. The sample lists over 150,000 clones, approximately 84% seen once, with about 3.1% in the top ten. Source material: PBMCs. This sequence joins TRBV27 and TRBJ2-1; 11 bases match TRBD2. The receptor's source is a woman aged 50 to 60 in good health and CMV-seropositive. The CDR3 nucleotides read TGTGCCAGCCGGTCTAGCGGGGGGAATGAGCAGTTCTTC. Its protein is CASRSSGGNEQFF.